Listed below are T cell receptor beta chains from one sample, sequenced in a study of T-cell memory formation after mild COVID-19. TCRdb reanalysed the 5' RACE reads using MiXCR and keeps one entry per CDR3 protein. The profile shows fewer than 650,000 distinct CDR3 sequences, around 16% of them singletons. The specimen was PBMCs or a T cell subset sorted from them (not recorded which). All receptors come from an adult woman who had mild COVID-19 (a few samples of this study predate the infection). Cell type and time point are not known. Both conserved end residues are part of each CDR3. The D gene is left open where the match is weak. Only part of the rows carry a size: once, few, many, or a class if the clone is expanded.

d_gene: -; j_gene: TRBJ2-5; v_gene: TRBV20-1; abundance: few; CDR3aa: CSARGKRTSAIPRGETQYF; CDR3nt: TGCAGTGCTAGGGGGAAGCGAACCTCGGCGATCCCGAGGGGAGAGACCCAGTACTTC
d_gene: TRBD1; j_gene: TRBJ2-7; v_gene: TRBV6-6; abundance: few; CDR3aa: CASSQLDRGPYEQYF; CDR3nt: TGTGCCAGCAGTCAACTGGACAGGGGGCCCTACGAGCAGTACTTC
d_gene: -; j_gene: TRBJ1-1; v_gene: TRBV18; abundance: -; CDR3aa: CASITTLGTEAFF; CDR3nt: TGTGCCAGCATCACCACGTTGGGAACTGAAGCTTTCTTT
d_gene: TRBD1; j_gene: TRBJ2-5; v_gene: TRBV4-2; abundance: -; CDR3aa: CASSQDFGTGDRETQYF; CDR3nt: TGTGCCAGCAGCCAAGACTTCGGGACAGGGGACCGGGAGACCCAGTACTTC
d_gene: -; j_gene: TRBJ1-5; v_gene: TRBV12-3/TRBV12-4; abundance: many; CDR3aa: CASSLLTEAQPQHF; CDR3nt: TGTGCCAGCAGTTTATTGACTGAGGCTCAGCCCCAGCATTTT
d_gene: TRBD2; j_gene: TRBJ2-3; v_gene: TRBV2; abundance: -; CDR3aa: CASRIGLAGVSNTQYF; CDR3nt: TGTGCCAGCAGGATCGGACTAGCGGGAGTCTCGAATACGCAGTATTTT
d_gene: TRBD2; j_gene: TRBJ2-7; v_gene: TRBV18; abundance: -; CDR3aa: CASSPIAGGSYEQYF; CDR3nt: TGTGCCAGCTCACCTATAGCGGGGGGCTCCTACGAGCAGTACTTC
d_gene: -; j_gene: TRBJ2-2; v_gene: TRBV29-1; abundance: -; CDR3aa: CSVVVSEAGSRAGELFF; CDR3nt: TGCAGCGTTGTGGTTTCTGAGGCAGGGTCTAGAGCCGGGGAGCTGTTTTTT
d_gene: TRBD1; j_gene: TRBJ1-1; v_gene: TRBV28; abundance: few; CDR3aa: CASRSQGGNTEAFF; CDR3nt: TGTGCCAGCAGGTCCCAGGGGGGGAACACTGAAGCTTTCTTT
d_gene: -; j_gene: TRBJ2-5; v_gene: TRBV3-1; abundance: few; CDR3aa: CASSQDEGGRIGTQYF; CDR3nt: TGTGCCAGCAGCCAAGATGAGGGGGGTAGGATCGGGACCCAGTACTTC
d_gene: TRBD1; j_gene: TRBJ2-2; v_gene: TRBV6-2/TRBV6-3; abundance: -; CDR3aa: CASSPPGQGTGELFF; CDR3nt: TGTGCCAGCAGCCCTCCGGGACAGGGGACCGGGGAGCTGTTTTTT
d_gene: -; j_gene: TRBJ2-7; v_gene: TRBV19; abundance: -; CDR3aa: CASSHIAYAEQYF; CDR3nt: TGTGCCAGTAGTCATATTGCCTATGCCGAGCAGTACTTC
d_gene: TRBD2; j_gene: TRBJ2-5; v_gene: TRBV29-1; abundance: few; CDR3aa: CSARRGGQETQYF; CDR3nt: TGCAGCGCCCGGCGGGGGGGGCAAGAGACCCAGTACTTC
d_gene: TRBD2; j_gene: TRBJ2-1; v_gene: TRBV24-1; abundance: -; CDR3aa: CATRESGGGYNEQFF; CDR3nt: TGTGCCACCAGAGAGAGCGGGGGCGGCTACAATGAGCAGTTCTTC
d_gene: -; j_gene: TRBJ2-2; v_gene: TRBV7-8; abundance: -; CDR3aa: CASSFRLEGTGELFF; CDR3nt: TGTGCCAGCAGCTTTCGTTTAGAAGGCACCGGGGAGCTGTTTTTT
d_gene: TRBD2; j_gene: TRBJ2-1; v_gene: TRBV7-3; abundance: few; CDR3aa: CASSPSSGTTVNEQFF; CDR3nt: TGTGCCAGCAGCCCATCGTCCGGGACTACCGTGAATGAGCAGTTCTTC
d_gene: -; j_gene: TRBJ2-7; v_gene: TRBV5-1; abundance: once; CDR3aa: CASSLDGGREQYF; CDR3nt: TGCGCCAGCAGCTTGGATGGCGGCAGGGAGCAGTACTTC
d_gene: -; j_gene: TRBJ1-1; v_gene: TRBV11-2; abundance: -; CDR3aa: CASSAGRETFF; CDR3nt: TGTGCCAGCAGCGCGGGCCGCGAAACTTTCTTT
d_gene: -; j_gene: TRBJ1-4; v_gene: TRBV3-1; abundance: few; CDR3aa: CASSQARSGTTNEKLFF; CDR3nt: TGTGCCAGCAGCCAAGCGCGGTCAGGTACAACTAATGAAAAACTGTTTTTT
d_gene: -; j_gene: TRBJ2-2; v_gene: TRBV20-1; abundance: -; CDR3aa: CSAMDVSAGELFF; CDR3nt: TGCAGTGCTATGGACGTCTCGGCCGGGGAGCTGTTTTTT
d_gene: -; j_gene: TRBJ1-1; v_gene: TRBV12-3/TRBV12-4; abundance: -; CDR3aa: CASSPTGTEDTEAFF; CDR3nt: TGTGCCAGCAGTCCCACAGGGACCGAGGACACTGAAGCTTTCTTT
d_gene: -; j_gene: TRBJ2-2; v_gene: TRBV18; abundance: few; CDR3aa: CASSPLGANTGELFF; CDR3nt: TGTGCCAGCTCACCACTTGGAGCGAACACCGGGGAGCTGTTTTTT
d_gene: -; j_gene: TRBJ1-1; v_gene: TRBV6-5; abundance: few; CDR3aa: CASSYLQGSTEAFF; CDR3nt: TGTGCCAGCAGTTACTTACAGGGATCCACTGAAGCTTTCTTT
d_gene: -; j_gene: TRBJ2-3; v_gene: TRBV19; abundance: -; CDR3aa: CASSSRIHIDGSDTQYF; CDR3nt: TGTGCCAGTAGTTCCCGGATTCATATCGACGGGTCAGATACGCAGTATTTT